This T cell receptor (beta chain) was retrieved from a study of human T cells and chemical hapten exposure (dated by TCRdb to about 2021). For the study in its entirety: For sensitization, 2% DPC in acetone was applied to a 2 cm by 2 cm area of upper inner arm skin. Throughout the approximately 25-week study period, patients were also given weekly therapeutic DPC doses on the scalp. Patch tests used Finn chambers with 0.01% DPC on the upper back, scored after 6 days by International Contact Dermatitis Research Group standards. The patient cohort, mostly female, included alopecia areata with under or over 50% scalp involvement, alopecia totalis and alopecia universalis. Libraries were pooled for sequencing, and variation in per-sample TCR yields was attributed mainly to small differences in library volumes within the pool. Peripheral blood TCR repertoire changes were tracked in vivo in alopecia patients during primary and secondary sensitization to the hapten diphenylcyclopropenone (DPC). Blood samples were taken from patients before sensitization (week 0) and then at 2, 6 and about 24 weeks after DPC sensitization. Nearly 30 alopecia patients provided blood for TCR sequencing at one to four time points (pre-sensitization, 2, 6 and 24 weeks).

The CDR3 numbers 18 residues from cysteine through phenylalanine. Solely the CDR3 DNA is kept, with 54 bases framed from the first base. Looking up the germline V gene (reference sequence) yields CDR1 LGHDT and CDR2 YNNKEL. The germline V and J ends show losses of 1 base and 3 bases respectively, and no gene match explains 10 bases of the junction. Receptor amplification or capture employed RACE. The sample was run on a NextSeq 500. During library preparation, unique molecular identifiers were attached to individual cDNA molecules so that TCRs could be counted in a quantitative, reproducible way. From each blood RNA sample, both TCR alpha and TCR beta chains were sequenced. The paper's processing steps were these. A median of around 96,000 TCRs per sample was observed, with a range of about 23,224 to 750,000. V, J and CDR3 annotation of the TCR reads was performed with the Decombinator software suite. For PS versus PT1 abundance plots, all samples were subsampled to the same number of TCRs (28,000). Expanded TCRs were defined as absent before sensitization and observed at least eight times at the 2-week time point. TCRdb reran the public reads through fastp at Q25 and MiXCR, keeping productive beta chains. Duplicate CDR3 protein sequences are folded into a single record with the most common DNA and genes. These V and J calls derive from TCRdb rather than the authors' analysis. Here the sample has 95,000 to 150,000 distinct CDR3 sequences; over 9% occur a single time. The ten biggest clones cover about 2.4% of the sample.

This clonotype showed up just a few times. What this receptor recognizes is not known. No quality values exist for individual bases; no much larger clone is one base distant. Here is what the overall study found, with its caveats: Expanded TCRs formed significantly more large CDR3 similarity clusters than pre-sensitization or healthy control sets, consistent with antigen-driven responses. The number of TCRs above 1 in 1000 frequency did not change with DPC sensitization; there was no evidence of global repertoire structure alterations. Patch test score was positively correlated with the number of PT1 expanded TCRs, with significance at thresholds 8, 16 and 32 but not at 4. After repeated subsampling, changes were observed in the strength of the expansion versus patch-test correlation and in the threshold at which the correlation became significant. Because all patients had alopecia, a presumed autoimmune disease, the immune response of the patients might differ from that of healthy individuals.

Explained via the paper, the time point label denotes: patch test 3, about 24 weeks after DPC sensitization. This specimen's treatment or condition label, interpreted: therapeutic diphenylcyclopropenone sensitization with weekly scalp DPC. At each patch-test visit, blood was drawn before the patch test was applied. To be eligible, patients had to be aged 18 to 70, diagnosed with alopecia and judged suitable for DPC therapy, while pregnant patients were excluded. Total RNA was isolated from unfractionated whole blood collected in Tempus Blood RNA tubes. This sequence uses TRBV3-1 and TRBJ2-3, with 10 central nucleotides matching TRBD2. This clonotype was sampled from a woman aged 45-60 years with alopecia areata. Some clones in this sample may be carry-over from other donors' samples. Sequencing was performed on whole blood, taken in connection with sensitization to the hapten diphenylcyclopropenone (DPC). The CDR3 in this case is CASSQGVPASGGTDTQYF. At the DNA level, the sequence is TGTGCCAGCAGCCAAGGAGTTCCGGCTAGCGGGGGAACAGATACGCAGTATTTT.